A selection of T cell receptor beta chains follows, all from one sample in a study of identical twins. TCRdb recomputed calls from the 5' RACE reads with MiXCR, one row per CDR3 protein. The sample lists 640,000 or so distinct CDR3 sequences, 5.5% to 6.5% occurring once. The sample consisted of naive T cells sorted from blood. These receptors all stem from a man between 18 and 29 years old in good health. The conserved cysteine and the conserved F or W are not part of the CDR3 here.

j_gene	v_gene	CDR3aa
TRBJ2-1	TRBV5-1	ASSLGLAGGNNEQF
TRBJ2-2	TRBV28	ASSFGTGITGELF
TRBJ2-7	TRBV7-2	ASSPARTRLYEQY
TRBJ1-2	TRBV5-1	ASSLSSYGYT
TRBJ1-1	TRBV5-1	ASDLRGDGVTEAF
TRBJ2-2	TRBV6-1	ASSFYANTGELF
TRBJ2-5	TRBV7-9	ASSTIPGETQY
TRBJ1-4	TRBV5-1	ASTADRENEKLF
TRBJ2-5	TRBV7-9	AIRSGTSDLETQY
TRBJ1-5	TRBV19	ASRFGVNQPQH
TRBJ2-1	TRBV28	ASSPATGWFNEQF
TRBJ2-3	TRBV27	ACRGWDTQY
TRBJ1-2	TRBV20-1	SAKTGGVYGYT
TRBJ1-1	TRBV12-3/TRBV12-4	ASSPDRATTEAF
TRBJ2-3	TRBV5-1	ASSFDHKDTQY
TRBJ2-1	TRBV7-9	ASSSWGAAKIYNEQF
TRBJ2-5	TRBV9	ASSASQGPGETQY
TRBJ1-1	TRBV14	ASSQYFSVSLNTEAF
TRBJ2-3	TRBV24-1	AAPGRVNHTQY
TRBJ2-1	TRBV29-1	SVPPGLADDEQF
TRBJ2-7	TRBV7-2	ASSLAKSGRSGPEQY
TRBJ2-7	TRBV20-1	SARVALARGGYEQY
TRBJ2-7	TRBV6-1	ASAPGTGGYEQY
TRBJ2-4	TRBV18	ASSPTGLNIQY
TRBJ1-5	TRBV12-3/TRBV12-4	ASSFRARQPQH
TRBJ1-1	TRBV7-3	ASSLTPRGNTEAF
TRBJ1-4	TRBV7-9	ASSLATPDRVNEKLF
TRBJ2-5	TRBV10-3	AISRQGQETQY
TRBJ1-5	TRBV11-2	ASRDGGIYSNQPQH
TRBJ2-3	TRBV4-2	ASSHLAGEVDTQY
TRBJ2-7	TRBV24-1	ATSDPRGADEQY
TRBJ2-1	TRBV12-3/TRBV12-4	ASSFRQGSYNEQF
TRBJ1-6	TRBV30	AWSVGGGNSPLH
TRBJ2-5	TRBV15	ATSLYQETQY
TRBJ1-4	TRBV20-1	SAREGVKKEKLF
TRBJ1-6	TRBV9	ASSALSSYNSPLH
TRBJ2-1	TRBV10-3	ATREGANEQF
TRBJ2-7	TRBV24-1	ATAIAGGRGEQY
TRBJ2-1	TRBV5-1	ASTDTGTPLPYNEQF
TRBJ2-2	TRBV29-1	SVHGTFTGELF
TRBJ2-1	TRBV28	ASRDGGGYSYNEQF
TRBJ2-2	TRBV4-2	ASSQDLWASGRLTGELF
TRBJ1-1	TRBV4-2	ASRNRGSNTEAF
TRBJ2-1	TRBV28	ASDDSRSSYYNEQF
TRBJ2-1	TRBV10-2	ASSGSVGMTEQF
TRBJ2-1	TRBV20-1	SASRTANEQF
TRBJ2-4	TRBV6-5	ASSSQGNIQY
TRBJ2-5	TRBV5-1	ASSPQGAYEETQY
TRBJ2-1	TRBV20-1	SARATGTSGTYNEQF
TRBJ2-7	TRBV29-1	SVGSVYEQY
TRBJ2-1	TRBV5-1	ASSKRQGPGEQF
TRBJ2-7	TRBV15	ATSRDPGQGQY
TRBJ1-6	TRBV7-2	ASSPGPPSSYNSPLH
TRBJ2-5	TRBV18	ASSPIPGQQQETQY